This TCR beta chain emerged from a study of prognosis after radiotherapy for stage I lung cancer. For the study at large: Those with stage I non-small cell lung cancer who took part were enrolled between 2018 and January 2019. Therapy that ran concurrently with stereotactic body radiotherapy was given to no patient. Study-level results: When patients developed distant metastases, their Shannon entropy after stereotactic body radiation therapy was lower. Median unique TCR clones dropped from around 10,000 to 6,900 after stereotactic body radiation therapy.

V shed 11 bases and J shed 4 bases, with 15 bases lying between them. This CDR3 spans 12 amino acids. Germline CDR1 is MNHNS and CDR2 is SASEGT. Comments on this clonotype: Its specificity is not known.

Genomic DNA was subjected to two-round multiplex PCR for amplification of TCR beta CDR3. Initially, in first-round PCR, primers specific to each TRBV and TRBJ gene were used. TCRdb independently ran MiXCR on the multiplex PCR reads; one entry per CDR3 protein. The data show tens of thousands of distinct CDR3 sequences, with 26% seen just once and approximately 8.3% held by the top ten. The chain recombines TRBV6-1 with TRBJ2-7; D unclear. This TCR was sampled from a donor at least 50 years old with non-small cell lung cancer. Sample: PBMCs, taken before or after stereotactic body radiation therapy (not recorded which). The CDR3 bases are TGTGCCGTCACAGTCGAGGTTTACGAGCAGTACTTC. Encoded protein: CAVTVEVYEQYF.